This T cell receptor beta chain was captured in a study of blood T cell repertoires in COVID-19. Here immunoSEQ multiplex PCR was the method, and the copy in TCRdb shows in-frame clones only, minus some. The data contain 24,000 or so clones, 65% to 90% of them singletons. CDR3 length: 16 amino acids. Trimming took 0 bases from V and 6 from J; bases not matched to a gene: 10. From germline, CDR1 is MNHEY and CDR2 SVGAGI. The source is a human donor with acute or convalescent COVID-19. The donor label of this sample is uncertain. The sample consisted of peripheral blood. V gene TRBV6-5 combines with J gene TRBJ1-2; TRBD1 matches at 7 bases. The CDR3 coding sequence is TGTGCCAGCAGTTACTCGGGGCGGAGACAGGGAAATGGCTACACCTTC. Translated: CASSYSGRRQGNGYTF.